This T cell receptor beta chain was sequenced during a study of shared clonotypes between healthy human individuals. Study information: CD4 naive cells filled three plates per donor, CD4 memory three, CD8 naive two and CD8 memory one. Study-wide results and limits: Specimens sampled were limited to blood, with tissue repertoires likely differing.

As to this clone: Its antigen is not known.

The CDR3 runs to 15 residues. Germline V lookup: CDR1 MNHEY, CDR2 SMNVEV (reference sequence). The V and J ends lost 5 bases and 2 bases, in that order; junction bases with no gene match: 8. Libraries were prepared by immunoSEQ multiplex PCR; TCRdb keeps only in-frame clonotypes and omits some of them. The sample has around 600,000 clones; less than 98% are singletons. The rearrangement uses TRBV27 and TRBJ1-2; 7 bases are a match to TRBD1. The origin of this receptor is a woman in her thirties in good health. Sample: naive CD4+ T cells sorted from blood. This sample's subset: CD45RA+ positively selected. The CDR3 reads CASSKSGTDNYGYTF. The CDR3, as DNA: TGTGCCAGCAGTAAGTCCGGGACAGACAACTATGGCTACACCTTC.